The rows below give T cell receptor beta chains drawn from one sample of a study of response to subunit inactivated influenza vaccine. MiXCR, run by TCRdb on the RT-PCR reads, gives a single entry per CDR3 protein. The sample lists about 780,000 distinct CDR3 sequences, approximately 17% seen once, with approximately 10% in the top ten. The source material was PBMCs from blood, sampled roughly 5 days after vaccination. All receptors derive from a man aged 50-59 years who received an inactivated influenza vaccine. Each CDR3 is given with its conserved first and last residue. The D gene is left open where the match is weak. Only some rows state a clone size, as once, few, many or a class for expanded clones.

clone size	D gene	V gene	J gene	CDR3 protein	CDR3 DNA
-	-	TRBV5-4	TRBJ2-2	CASSLGLGYTGELFF	TGTGCCAGCAGCTTGGGGCTGGGTTACACCGGGGAGCTGTTTTTT
few	-	TRBV6-7	TRBJ2-7	CASPSEQYF	TGTGCCAGCCCCTCAGAGCAGTACTTC
many	TRBD1	TRBV11-2	TRBJ1-2	CASSFDRANGYTF	TGTGCCAGCAGCTTCGACAGGGCTAATGGCTACACCTTC
few	-	TRBV7-3	TRBJ2-5	CAIQETQYF	TGTGCCATCCAAGAGACCCAGTACTTC
-	-	TRBV7-2	TRBJ2-1	CASSLLFGSIYNEQFF	TGTGCCAGCAGCTTACTTTTCGGAAGCATTTACAATGAGCAGTTCTTC
few	TRBD2	TRBV20-1	TRBJ2-3	CSAIAGGSTDTQYF	TGCAGTGCCATAGCGGGGGGAAGCACAGATACGCAGTATTTT
few	-	TRBV11-2	TRBJ2-7	CASSLGSRQGLYSYEQYF	TGTGCCAGCAGCTTGGGGAGTCGTCAGGGACTGTACTCCTACGAGCAGTACTTC
-	-	TRBV5-1	TRBJ2-1	CASSLTTDGYNEQFF	TGCGCCAGCAGCTTGACTACGGACGGATACAATGAGCAGTTCTTC
few	-	TRBV20-1	TRBJ1-6	CSARSGLYNSPLHF	TGCAGTGCTAGATCCGGGCTGTATAATTCACCCCTCCACTTT
-	TRBD1	TRBV27	TRBJ1-2	CASSLSATGSYGYTF	TGTGCCAGCAGTTTATCTGCGACAGGGAGCTATGGCTACACCTTC
few	TRBD2	TRBV20-1	TRBJ2-1	CSATTLGTSGGPSFNEQFF	TGCAGTGCTACGACCCTGGGGACTAGCGGGGGCCCAAGCTTCAATGAGCAGTTCTTC
-	-	TRBV6-4	TRBJ2-1	CASSRSVGYYNEQFF	TGTGCCAGCAGCCGGTCGGTGGGGTACTACAATGAGCAGTTCTTC
-	-	TRBV5-1	TRBJ1-2	CASSQDRYGYTF	TGCGCCAGCAGCCAGGACAGATATGGCTACACCTTC
-	-	TRBV10-3	TRBJ1-1	CDISNTPDLNTEAFF	TGTGACATCAGTAATACTCCAGACTTGAACACTGAAGCTTTCTTT
many	-	TRBV9	TRBJ1-4	CASRVFCRLVATNEKLFF	TGTGCCAGCAGGGTGTTTTGCAGGCTTGTTGCAACTAATGAAAAACTGTTTTTT
few	TRBD2	TRBV4-3	TRBJ2-1	CASSQEPTLAGGHNEQFF	TGCGCCAGCAGCCAAGAACCAACCCTAGCGGGGGGTCACAATGAGCAGTTCTTC
-	-	TRBV28	TRBJ2-1	CASSLGSRGNYNEQFF	TGTGCCAGCAGTTTAGGTTCCAGGGGTAATTACAATGAGCAGTTCTTC
-	-	TRBV10-3	TRBJ1-3	CAISESGTSGNTIYF	TGTGCCATCAGTGAGTCGGGAACCTCTGGAAACACCATATATTTT
few	TRBD2	TRBV7-8	TRBJ2-3	CASSLDFWTSGNTDTQYF	TGTGCCAGCAGCTTAGATTTTTGGACTAGCGGGAACACAGATACGCAGTATTTT
-	-	TRBV27	TRBJ2-5	CASSPITSQETQYF	TGTGCCAGCAGTCCCATCACCTCCCAAGAGACCCAGTACTTC
-	-	TRBV10-3	TRBJ2-7	CAISEVFPPSSYEQYF	TGTGCCATCAGTGAGGTATTTCCCCCTTCCTCCTACGAGCAGTACTTC
-	-	TRBV6-4	TRBJ1-6	CASSTNTGSPLHF	TGTGCCAGCAGTACAAACACGGGATCACCCCTCCACTTT
few	-	TRBV6-1	TRBJ1-2	CASSPRALYGYTF	TGTGCCAGCAGTCCCCGGGCCCTCTATGGCTACACCTTC
many	-	TRBV12-3/TRBV12-4	TRBJ2-4	CASSSTGNIQYF	TGTGCCAGCAGTTCCACAGGGAACATTCAGTACTTC
few	-	TRBV7-2	TRBJ2-7	CASSLGPGGLSEQYF	TGTGCCAGCAGCTTAGGGCCAGGGGGGTTGTCCGAGCAGTACTTC
few	-	TRBV11-2	TRBJ2-3	CASSLVGFGGGLADTQYF	TGTGCCAGCAGCTTAGTCGGGTTCGGGGGCGGGTTGGCAGATACGCAGTATTTT
-	-	TRBV6-6	TRBJ2-7	CASSNERAYEQYF	TGTGCCAGCAGTAATGAGCGGGCCTACGAGCAGTACTTC
-	-	TRBV7-3	TRBJ2-7	CASSLTAFSYEQYF	TGTGCCAGCAGCTTAACAGCTTTCTCCTACGAGCAGTACTTC
once	TRBD2	TRBV5-1	TRBJ2-1	CASNKYPGLAAFNEQFF	TGCGCCAGCAACAAATATCCGGGGCTAGCGGCGTTCAATGAGCAGTTCTTC
-	TRBD2	TRBV28	TRBJ2-1	CASSRGLAGLSYNEQFF	TGTGCCAGCAGCCGTGGACTAGCGGGATTGTCCTACAATGAGCAGTTCTTC
few	-	TRBV27	TRBJ2-6	CASSNGGGSGANVLTF	TGTGCCAGCAGTAACGGGGGTGGGTCTGGGGCCAACGTCCTGACTTTC
-	TRBD2	TRBV20-1	TRBJ2-3	CSATVAGGPSTDTQYF	TGCAGTGCTACAGTAGCGGGAGGCCCCTCCACAGATACGCAGTATTTT
few	-	TRBV7-2	TRBJ2-7	CASSLARAVYEQYF	TGTGCCAGCAGCTTAGCCAGGGCCGTCTACGAGCAGTACTTC
-	-	TRBV12-3/TRBV12-4	TRBJ2-2	CASSLGNRNTGELFF	TGTGCCAGCAGTTTAGGGAACAGGAACACCGGGGAGCTGTTTTTT
-	TRBD2	TRBV3-1	TRBJ2-3	CASSRLAGEEDTQYF	TGTGCCAGCAGCCGACTAGCGGGAGAGGAAGATACGCAGTATTTT
few	-	TRBV20-1	TRBJ2-2	CSALSTGLNTGELFF	TGCAGTGCTCTTTCGACTGGATTGAACACCGGGGAGCTGTTTTTT
few	TRBD1	TRBV29-1	TRBJ2-5	CSAEDGQGQETQYF	TGCAGCGCCGAAGATGGACAGGGTCAAGAGACCCAGTACTTC
-	-	TRBV4-3	TRBJ2-5	CASSQAVDYQRETQYF	TGCGCCAGCAGCCAAGCAGTGGACTACCAACGGGAGACCCAGTACTTC